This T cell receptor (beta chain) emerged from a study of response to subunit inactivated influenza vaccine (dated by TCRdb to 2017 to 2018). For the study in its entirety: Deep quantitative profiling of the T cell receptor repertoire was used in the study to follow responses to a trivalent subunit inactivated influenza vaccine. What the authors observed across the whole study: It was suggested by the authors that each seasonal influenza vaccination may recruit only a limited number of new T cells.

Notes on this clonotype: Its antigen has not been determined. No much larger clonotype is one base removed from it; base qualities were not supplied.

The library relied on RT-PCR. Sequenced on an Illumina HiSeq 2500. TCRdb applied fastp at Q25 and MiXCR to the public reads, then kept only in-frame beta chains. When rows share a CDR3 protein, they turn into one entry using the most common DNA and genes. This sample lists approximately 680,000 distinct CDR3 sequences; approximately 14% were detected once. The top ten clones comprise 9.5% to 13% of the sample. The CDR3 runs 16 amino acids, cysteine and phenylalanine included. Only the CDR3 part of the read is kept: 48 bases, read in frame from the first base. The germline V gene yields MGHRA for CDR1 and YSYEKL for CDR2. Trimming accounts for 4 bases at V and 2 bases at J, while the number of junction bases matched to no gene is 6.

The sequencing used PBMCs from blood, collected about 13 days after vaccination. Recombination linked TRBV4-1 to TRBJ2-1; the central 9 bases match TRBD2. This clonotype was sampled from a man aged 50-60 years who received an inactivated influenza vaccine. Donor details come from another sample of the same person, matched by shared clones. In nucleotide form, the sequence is TGCGCCAGCAGCCCCAAAGCGGGAGGCGCCTACAATGAGCAGTTCTTC. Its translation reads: CASSPKAGGAYNEQFF.